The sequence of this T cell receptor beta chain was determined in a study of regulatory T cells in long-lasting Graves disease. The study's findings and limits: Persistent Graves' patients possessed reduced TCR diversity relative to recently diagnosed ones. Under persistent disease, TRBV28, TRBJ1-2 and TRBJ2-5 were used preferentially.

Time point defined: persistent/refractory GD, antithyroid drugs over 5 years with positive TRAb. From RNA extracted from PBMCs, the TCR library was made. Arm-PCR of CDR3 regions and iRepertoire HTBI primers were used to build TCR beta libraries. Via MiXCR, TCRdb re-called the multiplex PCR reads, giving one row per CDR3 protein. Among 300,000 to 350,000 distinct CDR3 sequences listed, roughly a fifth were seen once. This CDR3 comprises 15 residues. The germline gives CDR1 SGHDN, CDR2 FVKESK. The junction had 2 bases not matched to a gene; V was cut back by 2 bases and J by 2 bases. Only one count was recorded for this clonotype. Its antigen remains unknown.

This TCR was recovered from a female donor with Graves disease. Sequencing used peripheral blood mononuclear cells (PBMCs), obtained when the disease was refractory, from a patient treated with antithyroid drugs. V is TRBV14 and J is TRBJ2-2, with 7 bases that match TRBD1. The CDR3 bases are TGTGCCAGCAGCCAAAGGGACAGAAACACCGGGGAGCTGTTTTTT. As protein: CASSQRDRNTGELFF.